This TCR beta chain originates from a study of response to subunit inactivated influenza vaccine. TCRdb re-analysed the RT-PCR reads in MiXCR, keeping a single row per CDR3 protein. Of hundreds of thousands of distinct CDR3 sequences listed, approximately 14% are singletons. This clonotype appeared many times. This TCR was sampled from a man aged 50-60 years who received an inactivated influenza vaccine. The material sequenced was PBMCs from blood, taken 11 to 12 days after vaccination.

The CDR3, as DNA: TGTGCCAGCAGCCCGTCTCCGGACTGGGAGACCCAGTACTTC. As protein: CASSPSPDWETQYF. The chain is built from TRBV7-9 and TRBJ2-5; TRBD2 is a possible D gene (5 bases). Looked up from germline, CDR1 is SEHNR and CDR2 is FQNEAQ (reference sequence). Trimming removed 5 bases from V and 5 bases from J, with 15 bases in between. This CDR3 contains 14 residues.